This TCR beta chain was sequenced for a study of T cells after yellow fever vaccination. The length of the CDR3 is 16 residues. Germline assignment: CDR1 SGHTA and CDR2 FQGTGA. Trimming took 0 bases from V and 6 from J, leaving 14 bases between them. MiXCR, run by TCRdb on the 5' RACE reads, gives a single entry per CDR3 protein. The repertoire holds approximately 110,000 distinct CDR3 sequences, with more than 6% as singletons. Only one count was recorded for this clonotype. Its matching antigen is unknown. Study results and limitations: Most primary-vaccination clones recurred post-booster (roughly 97% CD4, roughly 91% CD8). Though weaker, the secondary response peaked faster, on day 5 versus 15.

The chain carries TRBV7-3 and TRBJ2-2; a possible D gene is TRBD2 (6 bases). This TCR derives from a man between 18 and 35 years old who received the YFV17D yellow fever vaccine. Sample: CD4+ T cells sorted from PBMCs, taken more than 8 days after the first yellow fever vaccination. CDR3 protein: CASSLTFGGGAGELFF. CDR3 bases: TGTGCCAGCAGCTTAACGTTCGGGGGTGGTGCCGGGGAGCTGTTTTTT.